The 3 T cell receptor beta chains in this list originate from one sample, sequenced in a study of CD8 T cells in ankylosing spondylitis. TCRdb passed the 5' RACE reads through MiXCR, listing each CDR3 protein once. The sample records some 840,000 distinct CDR3 sequences, roughly 10% being singletons. Antigens of these TCRs are unknown. Whole-study results and caveats: Made up of about eight highly homologous variants, a TCR beta motif appeared characteristic of ankylosing spondylitis blood.

Sequencing used blood, either unsorted or a sorted T cell fraction (not recorded which). Receptor source: a male donor with ankylosing spondylitis.

This chain joins TRBV29-1 and TRBJ2-2; D may be TRBD1 (6 bases). The CDR3 is 13 residues long. The germline V and J ends were trimmed by 5 bases and 4 bases, with 11 bases remaining between them. Germline CDR1 is SQVTM and CDR2 is ANQGSEA. The CDR3 nucleotides are TGCAGCGTTACACACAGGGTCACCGGGGAGCTGTTTTTT. Protein: CSVTHRVTGELFF.

This clonotype was counted between two and nine times. V usage is TRBV20-1 and J usage is TRBJ2-7; possible D gene TRBD2, 5 bases. The germline V gene encodes CDR1 DFQATT and CDR2 SNEGSKA (reference sequence). This CDR3 region has 14 residues. V lost 3 bases and J lost 3, with 15 bases in between. In nucleotides, the CDR3 is TGCAGTGCTAGTTCCCCGGACGAGGGCTACGAGCAGTACTTC. This codes for CSASSPDEGYEQYF.

This chain uses TRBV6-1 with TRBJ2-7; D could derive from TRBD1 or TRBD2 (5 bases each). Germline-derived CDR1 and CDR2 are MNHNS and SASEGT. Trimming stripped 2 bases from V and 2 bases from J, with 10 bases between. This CDR3 is 14 amino acids long. The CDR3 loop is CASSELGETYEQYF. CDR3 sequence (DNA): TGTGCCAGCAGTGAACTGGGGGAGACCTACGAGCAGTACTTC.